What follows are 10 T cell receptor beta chains derived from one specimen sequenced in a study of T-cell memory formation after mild COVID-19. Each CDR3 protein is one row after TCRdb ran MiXCR on the 5' RACE reads. The table includes 130,000 to 150,000 distinct CDR3 sequences, 15% to 20% detected once. The source material was PBMCs or a T cell subset sorted from them (not recorded which). Receptor source: an adult woman who had mild COVID-19 (a few samples of this study predate the infection). Cell type and time point are not known.

The chain is built from TRBV11-2 and TRBJ2-2; perhaps TRBD1 as D (5 bases). The CDR3 is 14 amino acids. Germline CDR1 reads SGHAT; CDR2 reads FQNNGV. With 5 bases removed from V and 4 bases from J, the gap between germline ends came to 11 bases. The chain's CDR3 is CASSADKGTGELFF. CDR3 nucleotide sequence: TGTGCCAGCAGCGCGGACAAGGGCACCGGGGAGCTGTTTTTT.

The J gene is TRBJ2-7, the V gene TRBV21-1; the table's D call TRBD1 went unverified against the DNA. TRBV21-1 is a pseudogene segment. CDR3 size: 13 residues. The CDR3 protein is CASSRDRRYEQYF. CDR3 nucleotide sequence: TGTGCCAGCAGCCGGGACAGGCGATACGAGCAGTACTTC.

This clonotype was counted ten times or more. The rearrangement links TRBV12-3 or TRBV12-4 to TRBJ1-5, with unresolved D. The CDR3 spans 12 residues. Trimming removed 6 bases from V and 4 bases from J, with 7 bases in between. For the CDR3, the DNA is TGTGCCAGCAGCCAAATAAATCAGCCCCAGCATTTT. This sequence encodes CASSQINQPQHF.

This chain links TRBV20-1 with TRBJ2-5; the match to TRBD2 covers 8 bases. J gave up 2 bases and V 6 bases, and 14 bases lay outside the gene matches. The CDR3 is 16 amino acids. Germline V gives CDR1 DFQATT, CDR2 SNEGSKA (reference sequence). The CDR3 protein is CSAIPRLAGLQETQYF. As DNA, the CDR3 is TGCAGTGCCATCCCCCGCCTAGCGGGCCTACAAGAGACCCAGTACTTC.

This clonotype was seen a handful of times. V is TRBV5-1 and J is TRBJ2-7, with 7 bases aligning to TRBD2. The CDR3 runs to 15 residues. Germline assignment: CDR1 SGHRS and CDR2 YFSETQ. The ends lost 0 bases at V and 1 base at J; junction bases unmatched: 4. The CDR3 sequence is CASSLAGGQSYEQYF. CDR3 bases: TGCGCCAGCAGCTTGGCGGGGGGTCAATCCTACGAGCAGTACTTC.

This clonotype was detected only a few times. This chain connects TRBV5-1 to TRBJ2-5, with a weak D call TRBD2 (7 bases). The CDR3 length is 15 residues. In germline, CDR1 is SGHRS, CDR2 YFSETQ. Trimming took 1 base from V and 2 from J, leaving 12 bases between them. DNA for the CDR3: TGCGCCAGCAGCTTGACAGGGACTAATCAAGAGACCCAGTACTTC. It codes for CASSLTGTNQETQYF.

The chain links TRBV27 to TRBJ1-5, with D perhaps matching TRBD1 (5 bases). The V end was cut by 6 bases, the J end by 5 bases, with 8 bases between. Germline CDR1 is MNHEY and CDR2 is SMNVEV (reference sequence). The CDR3 is 12 amino acids. CDR3 amino acids: CASRAGDQPQHF. CDR3 coding DNA: TGTGCCAGCAGGGCGGGGGATCAGCCCCAGCATTTT.

The chain couples TRBV4-1 to TRBJ2-7; D may be TRBD1 (6 bases). Germline V gene sequence: CDR1 MGHRA, CDR2 YSYEKL. This CDR3 has 15 residues. Trimming removed 2 bases from V and 0 bases from J, with 11 bases in between. The CDR3 here is CASSQTGHSSYEQYF. The CDR3 DNA reads TGCGCCAGCAGCCAAACAGGGCACAGCTCCTACGAGCAGTACTTC.

Only a few counts were recorded for this clonotype. The V call is TRBV7-6, the J call TRBJ2-7, with 9 bases aligning to TRBD1. CDR1 and CDR2 from the germline V gene are SGHVS and FNYEAQ. V was clipped by 6 bases and J by 3 bases; unmatched bases: 6. This CDR3 region has 14 residues. The CDR3 spells CASRSGTGNYEQYF. CDR3 DNA: TGTGCCAGCAGGTCTGGGACAGGGAACTACGAGCAGTACTTC.

The chain uses TRBV6-1 and TRBJ1-6, with D perhaps TRBD1 (6 bases). The CDR3 has 15 residues. The germline V gene encodes CDR1 MNHNS and CDR2 SASEGT. Trimming removed 5 bases at V and 10 bases at J, with 18 bases between. CDR3 in amino acids: CASSTNRVPSSPLHF. CDR3 in DNA: TGTGCCAGCAGTACAAACAGGGTCCCTAGCTCACCCCTCCACTTT.